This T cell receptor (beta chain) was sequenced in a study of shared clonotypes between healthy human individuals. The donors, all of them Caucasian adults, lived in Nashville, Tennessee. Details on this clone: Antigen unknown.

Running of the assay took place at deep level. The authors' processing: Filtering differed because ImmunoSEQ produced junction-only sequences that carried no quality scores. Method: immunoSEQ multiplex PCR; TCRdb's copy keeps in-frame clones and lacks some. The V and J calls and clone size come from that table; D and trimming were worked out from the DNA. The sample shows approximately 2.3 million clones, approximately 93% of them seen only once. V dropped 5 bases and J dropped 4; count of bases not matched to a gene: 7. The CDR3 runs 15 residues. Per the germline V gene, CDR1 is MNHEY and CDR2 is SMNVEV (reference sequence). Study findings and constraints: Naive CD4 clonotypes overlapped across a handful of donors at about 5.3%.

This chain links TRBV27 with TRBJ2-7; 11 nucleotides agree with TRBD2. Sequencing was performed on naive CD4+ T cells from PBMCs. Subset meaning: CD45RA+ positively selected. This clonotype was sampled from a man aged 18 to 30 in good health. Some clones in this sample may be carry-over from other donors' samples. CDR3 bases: TGTGCCAGCAGTACAAAGGGACTAGCGGTTTACGAGCAGTACTTC. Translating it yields CASSTKGLAVYEQYF.